One sample yielded the 6 T cell receptor beta chains listed below, sequenced in a study of identical twins. TCRdb reprocessed the 5' RACE reads via MiXCR and lists one record per CDR3 protein. Here the sample spans 310,000 or so distinct CDR3 sequences, roughly 9% being singletons. These data also featured in a second study, about yellow fever vaccine responses in identical twins.

Material: CD8+ T cells sorted from blood. The source of these receptors is a woman younger than 35 in good health.

This clonotype was seen many times. V gene TRBV11-2 combines with J gene TRBJ1-2; D uncertain. This CDR3 has 13 amino acids. With 5 bases removed from V and 6 bases from J, the gap between germline ends came to 13 bases. Germline CDR1 and CDR2: SGHAT and FQNNGV. CDR3 sequence reads: CASSQSVHHGYTF. CDR3 coding DNA: TGTGCCAGCAGCCAGTCGGTACATCATGGCTACACCTTC. Combining the CDR3 with reference TRBV11-2 and TRBJ1-2 gives the whole variable domain EAGVAQSPRYKIIEKRQSVAFWCNPISGHATLYWYQQILGQGPKLLIQFQNNGVVDDSQLPKDRFSAERLKGVDSTLKIQPAKLEDSAVYLCASSQSVHHGYTFGSGTRLTVV.

DNA for the CDR3: TGTGCCAGCAGCTTGCCGGCTAGCGGAGGGCTAGAGACCCAGTACTTC. Translation gives CASSLPASGGLETQYF. The chain recombines TRBV5-6 with TRBJ2-5; 7 bases line up with TRBD2. The CDR3 spans 16 residues. The J segment lost 4 bases and the V segment lost 1 base, leaving 10 bases of the junction unmatched. Germline CDR1 and CDR2: SGHDT and YYEEEE.

The chain joins TRBV10-3 to TRBJ2-7, with D hard to call. Trimming shortened V by 0 bases and J by 2 bases, and 8 bases separated the two germline ends. Germline V gene lookup returns CDR1 ENHRY and CDR2 SYGVKD. CDR3 size: 14 residues. CDR3 amino acids: CAISESGFAYEQYF. The CDR3 nucleotides are TGTGCCATCAGTGAGTCGGGATTTGCCTACGAGCAGTACTTC.

This clonotype showed up just a few times. The chain is built from TRBV4-3 and TRBJ2-7; D is ambiguous. V dropped 0 bases and J dropped 4 bases, with 13 bases sitting between them. Germline V gene sequence: CDR1 LGHNA, CDR2 YSLEER. This CDR3 region has 15 residues. The CDR3 reads CASSQDQIVGYEQYF. CDR3 in DNA: TGCGCCAGCAGCCAAGATCAGATAGTTGGGTACGAGCAGTACTTC.

The rearrangement uses TRBV4-1 and TRBJ1-2, with 9 bases fitting TRBD1. The ends lost 0 bases at V and 13 bases at J; junction bases unmatched: 9. The germline V gene encodes CDR1 MGHRA and CDR2 YSYEKL. This CDR3 is built from 14 residues. Here the CDR3 DNA reads TGCGCCAGCAGCCAAGATCCCCAGGGACAGGGATGCACCTTC. The encoded protein is CASSQDPQGQGCTF.

This clonotype was seen a few times. The rearrangement joins TRBV7-8 to TRBJ2-1; tentatively, D is TRBD1 (5 bases). This CDR3 comprises 11 residues. The ends were cut back, 5 bases at V and 15 bases at J, with 14 bases in the middle. Germline V gene sequence: CDR1 SGHVS, CDR2 FQNEAQ. The CDR3 region has the DNA TGTGCCAGCAGCACCGGCCAGGGTTGGTTCTTC. Protein: CASSTGQGWFF.